One and the same sample provided the 10 T cell receptor beta chains below, sequenced in a study of preoperative IRX-2 immunotherapy in early breast cancer. TCRdb's table, derived via immunoSEQ multiplex PCR, lists solely in-frame clones and lacks some. The sample carries some 30,000 clones, 83% recorded once. Treatment defined: preoperative locoregional IRX-2 cytokine immunotherapy. The source was lymph node tissue, collected from a patient treated with IRX-2 immunotherapy. All receptors derive from a human donor with breast cancer.

The chain is built from TRBV6-8 and TRBJ2-7; no definite D call. The CDR3 is 13 amino acids. V lost 8 bases and J 4 bases, leaving 15 bases between the germline ends. Germline V CDR1 and CDR2: MNHGY, SAAAGT. The CDR3 loop is CASRSTAQYEQYF. In DNA, the CDR3 is TGTGCCAGCCGGAGTACAGCCCAATACGAGCAGTACTTC.

This chain links TRBV19 with TRBJ1-5; TRBD1 matches at 8 bases. The junction had 2 bases not matched to a gene; V was cut back by 5 bases and J by 5 bases. The CDR3 runs to 13 residues. CDR1 and CDR2 from the germline V gene are LNHDA and SQIVND (reference sequence). CDR3 in DNA: TGTGCCAGTAGTGGGACAGGTCATCAGCCCCAGCATTTT. Protein: CASSGTGHQPQHF. The full variable domain, its missing parts supplied by reference TRBV19 and TRBJ1-5, is DGGITQSPKYLFRKEGQNVTLSCEQNLNHDAMYWYRQDPGQGLRLIYYSQIVNDFQKGDIAEGYSVSREKKESFPLTVTSAQKNPTAFYLCASSGTGHQPQHFGDGTRLSIL.

The J gene is TRBJ2-2, the V gene TRBV6-1; D remains ambiguous. The CDR3 is 15 amino acids. V was shortened by 2 bases and J by 6 bases, with 13 bases between the two germline ends. The germline V gene has CDR1 MNHNS and CDR2 SASEGT. The CDR3 sequence is CASSERAALPGELFF. As DNA, the CDR3 is TGTGCCAGCAGTGAAAGGGCAGCGCTCCCCGGGGAGCTGTTTTTT.

The genes are TRBV10-3 and TRBJ2-7; D possibly matches TRBD1 or TRBD2 (5 bases each). V lost 10 bases, J lost 7 bases, and 20 bases lay in between. From germline, CDR1 is ENHRY and CDR2 SYGVKD. The CDR3 is 13 residues long. The CDR3 DNA reads TGTGCCAGCGTGTCCTGGGGGACGGGTGAGCAGTACTTC. Its translation is CASVSWGTGEQYF.

The CDR3 loop reads CASSLGGQGAYNEQFF. As DNA, the CDR3 is TGTGCCAGCAGTTTAGGGGGACAGGGGGCCTACAATGAGCAGTTCTTC. The rearrangement joins TRBV28 to TRBJ2-1; 11 nucleotides align to TRBD1. Trimming cost V 2 bases and J 2 bases; bases outside gene matches: 2. Germline-derived CDR1 and CDR2 are MDHEN and SYDVKM. CDR3 length: 16 residues. The full variable domain, its missing parts supplied by reference TRBV28 and TRBJ2-1, is DVKVTQSSRYLVKRTGEKVFLECVQDMDHENMFWYRQDPGLGLRLIYFSYDVKMKEKGDIPEGYSVSREKKERFSLILESASTNQTSMYLCASSLGGQGAYNEQFFGPGTRLTVL.

The count of this clone is one. J is TRBJ2-3 and V is TRBV29-1; TRBD2 agrees at 9 bases. CDR1 is SQVTM, CDR2 ANQGSEA, per germline. CDR3 length: 13 residues. J was trimmed by 3 bases and V by 8 bases; bases with no gene match: 6. The CDR3 DNA follows: TGCAGCACCTCGCGGGGGGGTACAGATACGCAGTATTTT. Amino acid sequence: CSTSRGGTDTQYF.

The chain combines TRBV29-1 with TRBJ2-7; D remains ambiguous. The CDR3 is made up of 13 amino acids. Germline CDR1 reads SQVTM; CDR2 reads ANQGSEA. V dropped 4 bases and J dropped 3 bases, with 13 bases sitting between them. The CDR3 protein is CSVGGIGDYEQYF. CDR3 in DNA: TGCAGCGTTGGTGGGATTGGGGACTACGAGCAGTACTTC.

The CDR3: CASSYTGGGVKGQPQHF. As DNA, the CDR3 is TGTGCCAGCAGTTACACGGGTGGTGGGGTTAAGGGACAGCCCCAGCATTTT. The chain has TRBV6-8 and TRBJ1-5; D gene uncertain. The CDR3 is made up of 17 amino acids. Trimming cost V 2 bases and J 7 bases, with 21 bases left between them. Germline assignment: CDR1 MNHGY and CDR2 SAAAGT.

The genes are TRBV5-1 and TRBJ2-5; 7 bases fit TRBD1. This CDR3 spans 15 amino acids. The V gene end was trimmed by 0 bases and the J gene end by 4 bases; junction bases not matched to a gene: 6. Germline V CDR1 and CDR2: SGHRS, YFSETQ. Here the CDR3 reads CASSLARDRLETQYF. In nucleotides, the CDR3 is TGCGCCAGCAGCTTGGCCCGGGACAGATTAGAGACCCAGTACTTC.

As DNA, the CDR3 is TGTGCCAGTAGTAGGCAGGGGGCGGGAGGAGGAAACATTCAGTACTTC. Protein: CASSRQGAGGGNIQYF. V gene TRBV19 combines with J gene TRBJ2-4; either TRBD1 or TRBD2 may fit D (8 bases each). Germline lookup yields CDR1 LNHDA and CDR2 SQIVND (reference sequence). V was shortened by 4 bases and J by 6 bases, with 19 bases between the two germline ends. This CDR3 has 16 amino acids.